The 9 T cell receptor beta chains below all came from one sample that was sequenced in a study of blood T cells in healthy people across ages. Primed by a sample-barcoded 5' primer and a J-beta primer mix, a second PCR proceeded for 7 to 11 cycles. TCRdb itself ran the 5' RACE reads through MiXCR, one entry per CDR3 protein. Among some 550,000 distinct CDR3 sequences listed, about 45% were seen once. The sequenced material came from blood. All receptors derive from an elderly man in good health.

As DNA, the CDR3 is TGTGCCAGCACCTCTCCGGGACAGGGAGGGAGTAATGAGCAGTTCTTC. Amino acid sequence: CASTSPGQGGSNEQFF. The gene calls are TRBV28 and TRBJ2-1; 9 bases match TRBD1. CDR1 is MDHEN, CDR2 SYDVKM, per germline. V lost 7 bases to trimming and J lost 7 bases; unmatched junction nucleotides: 14. The CDR3 runs 16 residues.

This chain uses TRBV7-2 with TRBJ2-7; no clear D. The germline gives CDR1 SGHTA, CDR2 FQGNSA. V was trimmed by 3 bases and J by 2 bases, leaving 8 bases between them. This CDR3 region has 13 residues. In DNA, the CDR3 is TGTGCCAGCAGCTTCCAGGCCCCCTACGAGCAGTACTTC. As protein: CASSFQAPYEQYF. Looking up the rest from reference TRBV7-2 and TRBJ2-7 gives the full variable domain: GAGVSQSPSNKVTEKGKDVELRCDPISGHTALYWYRQSLGQGLEFLIYFQGNSAPDKSGLPSDRFSAERTGGSVSTLTIQRTQQEDSAVYLCASSFQAPYEQYFGPGTRLTVT.

This clonotype was detected only a few times. The chain combines TRBV6-2 or TRBV6-3 with TRBJ2-6; D is possibly TRBD1 or TRBD2 (6 bases each). V lost 4 bases and J 4 bases, leaving 20 bases between the germline ends. CDR1 and CDR2 from the germline V gene are MNHEY and SVGEGT. The CDR3 has 18 amino acids. The CDR3 DNA follows: TGTGCCAGCAGTTCTACTCGTGGAGGGGGTACCGGGGCCAACGTCCTGACTTTC. It yields the protein CASSSTRGGGTGANVLTF.

This chain joins TRBV4-3 and TRBJ2-5, with 12 bases aligning to TRBD2. Trimming removed 4 bases from V and 11 bases from J; junction bases left unmatched: 17. The germline CDR1 and CDR2 sequences are LGHNA and YSLEER. This CDR3 spans 17 amino acids. The CDR3 DNA follows: TGCGCCAGCAGCCGAGGGACTAGCGGGTCCCCTTTCAATGAGCAGTACTTC. Its translation: CASSRGTSGSPFNEQYF.

This clonotype has more than one count but fewer than ten. V gene TRBV21-1 combines with J gene TRBJ2-7; TRBD2, the table's D call, lacks a check against the DNA. TRBV21-1 is described as a pseudogene. The CDR3 loop spans 14 amino acids. CDR3 bases: TGTGCCAGCACAACGAGGGACCGCTCCAACGAGCAGTACTTC. This translates into CASTTRDRSNEQYF.

This clonotype has just a few counts. The chain uses TRBV20-1 and TRBJ2-7; maybe TRBD2 (6 bases). Germline values: CDR1 DFQATT, CDR2 SNEGSKA (reference sequence). With 3 bases removed from V and 3 bases from J, the gap between germline ends came to 6 bases. The CDR3 spans 11 residues. CDR3 protein: CSAREGYEQYF. CDR3 bases: TGCAGTGCTAGGGAGGGCTACGAGCAGTACTTC.

This clonotype appeared many times. The chain couples TRBV6-6 to TRBJ1-2; D gene ambiguous. The CDR3 totals 16 residues. Trimming removed 4 bases at V and 2 bases at J, with 17 bases between. CDR1 and CDR2 (germline): MNHNY, SVGAGI (reference sequence). CDR3: CASSSLTGDTNYGYTF. The CDR3 DNA sequence: TGTGCCAGCAGTTCTTTAACCGGTGATACCAACTATGGCTACACCTTC.

The chain carries TRBV29-1 and TRBJ2-1; TRBD2 matches 14 bases. The CDR3 covers 18 residues. Germline CDR1 and CDR2: SQVTM and ANQGSEA. Losses at the gene ends were 7 bases for V and 1 base for J; bases not matched to a gene: 12. This CDR3 reads CSALRGTSGGLSYNEQFF. The CDR3 DNA follows: TGCAGCGCCCTTCGTGGGACTAGCGGGGGTTTATCCTACAATGAGCAGTTCTTC.

This clonotype has just a few counts. The gene calls are TRBV20-1 and TRBJ2-3, with 16 nucleotides matching TRBD2. The CDR3 has 16 residues. The germline V gene encodes CDR1 DFQATT and CDR2 SNEGSKA (reference sequence). The V and J ends lost 3 bases and 5 bases, in that order; junction bases with no gene match: 5. The CDR3 DNA reads TGCAGTGCTAGGACCGGGACTAGCGGGAGGGGAGATACGCAGTATTTT. This sequence encodes CSARTGTSGRGDTQYF.